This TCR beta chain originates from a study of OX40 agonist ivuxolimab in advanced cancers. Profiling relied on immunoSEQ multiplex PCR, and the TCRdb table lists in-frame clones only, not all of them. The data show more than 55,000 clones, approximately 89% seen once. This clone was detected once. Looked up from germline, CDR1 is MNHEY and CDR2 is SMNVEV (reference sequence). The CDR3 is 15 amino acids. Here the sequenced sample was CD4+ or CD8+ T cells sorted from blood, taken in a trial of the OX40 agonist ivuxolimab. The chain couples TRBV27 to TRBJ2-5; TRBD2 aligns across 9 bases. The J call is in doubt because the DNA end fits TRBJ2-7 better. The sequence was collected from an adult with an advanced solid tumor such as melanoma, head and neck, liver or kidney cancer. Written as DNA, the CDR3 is TGTGCCAGCAGTTCCCGGACTAGCGCCACCTACGAGCAGTACTTC. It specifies CASSSRTSATYEQYF.